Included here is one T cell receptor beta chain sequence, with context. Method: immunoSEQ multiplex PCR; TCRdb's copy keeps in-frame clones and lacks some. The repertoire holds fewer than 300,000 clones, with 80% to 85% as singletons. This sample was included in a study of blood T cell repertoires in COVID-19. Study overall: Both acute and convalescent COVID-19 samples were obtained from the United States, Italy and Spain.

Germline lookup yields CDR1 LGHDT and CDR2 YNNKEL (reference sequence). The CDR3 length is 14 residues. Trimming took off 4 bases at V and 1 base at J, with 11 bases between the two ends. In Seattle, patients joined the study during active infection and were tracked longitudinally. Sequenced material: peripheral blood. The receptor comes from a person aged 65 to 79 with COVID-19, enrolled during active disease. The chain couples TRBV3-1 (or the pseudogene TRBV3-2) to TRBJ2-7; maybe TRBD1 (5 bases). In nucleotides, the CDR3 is TGTGCCAGCAGCCCGACAGTGGGATCCTACGAGCAGTACTTC. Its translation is CASSPTVGSYEQYF.